This is a list of T cell receptor beta chains from one sample in a study of OX40 agonist ivuxolimab in advanced cancers. The repertoire was sequenced with immunoSEQ multiplex PCR; TCRdb's copy has only in-frame clones and lacks some. The sample has under 80,000 clones, around nine tenths seen once. The sequencing used CD4+ or CD8+ T cells sorted from blood, collected in a trial of the OX40 agonist ivuxolimab. The receptors stem from an adult with an advanced solid tumor such as melanoma, head and neck, liver or kidney cancer. CDR3s include the opening cysteine and the closing phenylalanine or tryptophan. Each record gives: D gene, V gene, clone size, J gene, CDR3 DNA, CDR3 protein. The D gene is left open where the match is weak. Some rows mark clone size as missing; the rest say once, few, many or name a class of expanded clone.

TRBD1	TRBV9	-	TRBJ1-3	TGTGCCAGCAGCGTGGGACAGGGAGACACCATATATTTT	CASSVGQGDTIYF
-	TRBV11-2	-	TRBJ2-1	TGTGCCAGCAGCCCTAGTCGGGGCGGTGAGCAGTTCTTC	CASSPSRGGEQFF
TRBD2	TRBV5-1	-	TRBJ2-3	TGCGCCAGCAGCTCACCTAGCGGGAGAGCGGGAGATACGCAGTATTTT	CASSSPSGRAGDTQYF
-	TRBV11-2	-	TRBJ1-1	TGTGCCAGCAGCTTATCACTGAACACTGAAGCTTTCTTT	CASSLSLNTEAFF
-	TRBV6-6	once	TRBJ1-5	TGTGCCAGCAGTTACTCCGAGAGCAATCAGCCCCAGCATTTT	CASSYSESNQPQHF
-	TRBV28	-	TRBJ2-7	TGTGCCAGCAGTTCCCCCTACGAGCAGTACTTC	CASSSPYEQYF
-	TRBV7-8	-	TRBJ2-1	TGTGCCAGCAGCTCGGACAGTAACAATGAGCAGTTCTTC	CASSSDSNNEQFF
-	TRBV10-3	-	TRBJ2-2	TGTGCCATCAGGACCAATGCCGGGGAGCTGTTTTTT	CAIRTNAGELFF
-	TRBV10-3	-	TRBJ2-2	TGTGCCATCAGTATGGGGGGAACCGGGGAGCTGTTTTTT	CAISMGGTGELFF
TRBD1	TRBV12-5	-	TRBJ2-3	TGTGCTAGTGGTTTGCAGGGACAGGGCCCAGATACGCAGTATTTT	CASGLQGQGPDTQYF
-	TRBV6-5	-	TRBJ1-2	TGTGCCAGCAGTTTTCAATTGACACTTACCGATGGCTACACCTTC	CASSFQLTLTDGYTF
-	TRBV6-6	-	TRBJ1-2	TGTGCCAGCAGTTACTCGGGAGGTCTGGGAAACTATGGCTACACCTTC	CASSYSGGLGNYGYTF
-	TRBV30	-	TRBJ1-1	TGTGCCTGGAGTGTAAGTGGGGGGCGCCGAGCTTTCTTT	CAWSVSGGRRAFF
-	TRBV18	-	TRBJ2-3	TGTGCCAGCTCACCGATTCCAGGGGGCACAGATACGCAGTATTTT	CASSPIPGGTDTQYF
TRBD1	TRBV5-1	-	TRBJ2-3	TGCGCCAGCAGCTCTGGGACAGGGGGCCCGACAGATACGCAGTATTTT	CASSSGTGGPTDTQYF
-	TRBV10-1	-	TRBJ1-5	TGCGCCAGCAGTCCTGGGGGCCATCAGCCCCAGCATTTT	CASSPGGHQPQHF
-	TRBV11-2	-	TRBJ2-5	TGTGCCAGCAGCCTCTCATACGCCAACGAACAGACCCAGTACTTC	CASSLSYANEQTQYF
TRBD1	TRBV5-1	-	TRBJ2-1	TGCGCCAGCAGCCATCTAACAGGGGGCCTCGGCAATGAGCAGTTCTTC	CASSHLTGGLGNEQFF
TRBD1	TRBV29-1	once	TRBJ2-3	TGCAGCGTTGAGCAGGGGGCGGATACGCAGTATTTT	CSVEQGADTQYF
TRBD1	TRBV27	-	TRBJ2-3	TGTGCCAGCAGGACAGGGGGCGCAGATACGCAGTATTTT	CASRTGGADTQYF